Below, one TCR beta chain is given with its context. Its target is not known. The TCRbeta library was prepared with unique molecular identifiers. TCRdb recomputed calls from the PCR reads with MiXCR, one row per CDR3 protein. This table holds about 110,000 distinct CDR3 sequences, almost 6.5% found once. The sample belongs to a study of T-cell reconstitution after alpha-beta-depleted transplantation in children. General study results and limits: A year had passed since transplant, and T-cell counts and diversity by then came mostly from newly produced T cells. Some patients owed their high day-60 TCRbeta diversity to surviving recipient T cells and thymic progenitors.

The length of the CDR3 is 16 residues. V shed 5 bases and J 4 bases; nucleotides not matched to a gene: 12. Germline CDR1 SGHTA, CDR2 FQGNSA. V and J are TRBV7-2 and TRBJ2-7, with 9 bases that match TRBD2. The TCR sequence derives from a male patient aged 2 to 9 who had a stem cell transplant for acute lymphoblastic leukemia, so the T cells may come from the graft donor. The sample was PBMCs, mostly from graft donor cells, taken 360 days after TCRalphabeta/CD19-depleted stem cell transplant. The CDR3 sequence: CASSVERAGGFYEQYF. The CDR3 region has the DNA TGTGCCAGCAGCGTGGAGAGAGCGGGGGGATTTTACGAGCAGTACTTC.